This is a list of T cell receptor beta chains from one sample in a study of high-grade serous ovarian cancer treatment subgroups. Profiled with immunoSEQ multiplex PCR; TCRdb holds only in-frame clones, not every one. The table shows about 10,000 clones, with about 70% occurring only once. Sequenced: tumor tissue. These receptor sequences come from a human donor with high-grade serous ovarian cancer. CDR3s include the opening cysteine and the closing phenylalanine or tryptophan. Fields, in order: clone size, V gene, D gene, J gene, CDR3 DNA, CDR3 protein. D genes are given only for firm matches. Some rows have no size entry. The others give once, few or many, or a class for an expanded clone.

abundance: once
v_gene: TRBV5-1
d_gene: -
j_gene: TRBJ2-7
CDR3nt: TGCGCCAGCAGCACGTGGGACTGGCTCGGAGAGCAGTACTTC
CDR3aa: CASSTWDWLGEQYF

abundance: -
v_gene: TRBV11-3
d_gene: -
j_gene: TRBJ1-2
CDR3nt: TGTGCCAGCAGCTTAGAAGGGCAGTCCTATGGCTACACCTTC
CDR3aa: CASSLEGQSYGYTF

abundance: few
v_gene: TRBV11-2
d_gene: -
j_gene: TRBJ1-1
CDR3nt: TGTGCCAGCAGCTTAGTGTCAGGGGAGGTATCGGTAAAAGCTTTCTTT
CDR3aa: CASSLVSGEVSVKAFF

abundance: -
v_gene: TRBV28
d_gene: -
j_gene: TRBJ2-7
CDR3nt: TGTGCCACTCTGGGGGCCTGGGAGCAGTACTTC
CDR3aa: CATLGAWEQYF

abundance: medium-sized
v_gene: TRBV7-9
d_gene: TRBD1
j_gene: TRBJ1-3
CDR3nt: TGTGCCAGCACTGCGTCAGGGGGACCTGGAAACACCATATATTTT
CDR3aa: CASTASGGPGNTIYF

abundance: few
v_gene: TRBV7-9
d_gene: -
j_gene: TRBJ1-5
CDR3nt: TGTGCCAGCAGCTTTGGGAGCACTTGGGGGGATCAGCCCCAGCATTTT
CDR3aa: CASSFGSTWGDQPQHF

abundance: -
v_gene: TRBV9
d_gene: -
j_gene: TRBJ2-2
CDR3nt: TGTGCCAGCAGCTCGAACACCGGGGAGCTGTTTTTT
CDR3aa: CASSSNTGELFF

abundance: -
v_gene: TRBV7-7
d_gene: -
j_gene: TRBJ2-7
CDR3nt: TGTGCTAGCAGCTTAGGGCGCGGGGAATCGGACGAGCAGTACTTC
CDR3aa: CASSLGRGESDEQYF

abundance: -
v_gene: TRBV7-9
d_gene: -
j_gene: TRBJ2-1
CDR3nt: TGTGCCAGCAGCTTATACGGGAGCGGACTTTACAATGAGCAGTTCTTC
CDR3aa: CASSLYGSGLYNEQFF

abundance: -
v_gene: TRBV5-1
d_gene: TRBD2
j_gene: TRBJ2-3
CDR3nt: TGCGCCAGCGCAGTAGCGGGGGGCACAGATACGCAGTATTTT
CDR3aa: CASAVAGGTDTQYF

abundance: -
v_gene: TRBV5-5
d_gene: -
j_gene: TRBJ2-7
CDR3nt: TGTGCCAGCAGCTATGGGACCAACGGCTACGAGCAGTACTTC
CDR3aa: CASSYGTNGYEQYF

abundance: -
v_gene: TRBV15
d_gene: TRBD1
j_gene: TRBJ1-2
CDR3nt: TGTGCCACCAGCGACGGACAGGGCTATGGCTACACCTTC
CDR3aa: CATSDGQGYGYTF

abundance: medium-sized
v_gene: TRBV27
d_gene: -
j_gene: TRBJ2-7
CDR3nt: TGTGCCAGCAGTTTAACCGGCGCCTACGAGCAGTACTTC
CDR3aa: CASSLTGAYEQYF

abundance: -
v_gene: TRBV7-9
d_gene: -
j_gene: TRBJ2-7
CDR3nt: TGTGCCAGCAGCTTAGGCCAGGGCGAATCCTACGAGCAGTACTTC
CDR3aa: CASSLGQGESYEQYF

abundance: few
v_gene: TRBV4-3
d_gene: -
j_gene: TRBJ1-2
CDR3nt: TGCGCCAGCAGCCAAGATATGCAGGGGACTAACTATGGCTACACCTTC
CDR3aa: CASSQDMQGTNYGYTF

abundance: -
v_gene: TRBV4-1
d_gene: -
j_gene: TRBJ1-1
CDR3nt: TGCGCCAGCAGCCAAGGGCGCGCTGAAGCTTTCTTT
CDR3aa: CASSQGRAEAFF

abundance: few
v_gene: TRBV16
d_gene: -
j_gene: TRBJ2-3
CDR3nt: TGTGCCAGCAGCCAATCGCCTTCCTTGGGGGATACGCAGTATTTT
CDR3aa: CASSQSPSLGDTQYF

abundance: few
v_gene: TRBV28
d_gene: TRBD1
j_gene: TRBJ1-2
CDR3nt: TGTGCCAGCAGTTCCCAGGGGGGGGCTAACTATGGCTACACCTTC
CDR3aa: CASSSQGGANYGYTF

abundance: -
v_gene: TRBV6-5
d_gene: TRBD1
j_gene: TRBJ1-1
CDR3nt: TGTGCCAGCAGTTACTCGGGACAGTCGAACACTGAAGCTTTCTTT
CDR3aa: CASSYSGQSNTEAFF

abundance: once
v_gene: TRBV6-1
d_gene: -
j_gene: TRBJ1-1
CDR3nt: TGTGCCAGCAGTGAGGGGAGAGGGAACACTGAAGCTTTCTTT
CDR3aa: CASSEGRGNTEAFF

abundance: few
v_gene: TRBV4-3
d_gene: TRBD1
j_gene: TRBJ1-1
CDR3nt: TGCGCCAGCAGCCGGACAGGGGAGGTGGGGGGTGAAGCTTTCTTT
CDR3aa: CASSRTGEVGGEAFF

abundance: -
v_gene: TRBV13
d_gene: -
j_gene: TRBJ2-3
CDR3nt: TGTGCCAGCAGCCCGGAGGACGGCACGGGGAGCTCCACAGATACGCAGTATTTT
CDR3aa: CASSPEDGTGSSTDTQYF

abundance: -
v_gene: TRBV10-3
d_gene: -
j_gene: TRBJ2-7
CDR3nt: TGTGCCATCAGTGAAAACCATCGACGCGCCTACGAGCAGTACTTC
CDR3aa: CAISENHRRAYEQYF

abundance: medium-sized
v_gene: TRBV2
d_gene: -
j_gene: TRBJ1-4
CDR3nt: TGTGCCAGCATCACGACAAGGGATAAGGGTGAAAAACTGTTTTTT
CDR3aa: CASITTRDKGEKLFF

abundance: -
v_gene: TRBV4-1
d_gene: TRBD1
j_gene: TRBJ1-2
CDR3nt: TGCGCCAGCAGCCACCAAAGAGAGACAGGGCTCTTATATGGCTACACCTTC
CDR3aa: CASSHQRETGLLYGYTF

abundance: -
v_gene: TRBV13
d_gene: TRBD1
j_gene: TRBJ2-3
CDR3nt: TGTGCCAGCAGCTTAGATCATTGGAAGGGACAGGGTGTAACAGATACGCAGTATTTT
CDR3aa: CASSLDHWKGQGVTDTQYF

abundance: medium-sized
v_gene: TRBV19
d_gene: -
j_gene: TRBJ1-1
CDR3nt: TGTGCCAGTAGTTACGGGGGATACACTGAAGCTTTCTTT
CDR3aa: CASSYGGYTEAFF

abundance: -
v_gene: TRBV4-2
d_gene: TRBD2
j_gene: TRBJ2-1
CDR3nt: TGTGCCAGCAGCCATCCCTTAGCGGGAGGGCCCCCCAGCTCCTACAATGAGCAGTTCTTC
CDR3aa: CASSHPLAGGPPSSYNEQFF

abundance: -
v_gene: TRBV6-4
d_gene: -
j_gene: TRBJ2-2
CDR3nt: TGTGCCAGCAGTGAAGGGGGGTCGCACACCGGGGAGCTGTTTTTT
CDR3aa: CASSEGGSHTGELFF

abundance: -
v_gene: TRBV7-9
d_gene: TRBD1
j_gene: TRBJ2-4
CDR3nt: TGTGCCAGCAGCCTCTGGGACAGCTTAAAAAACATTCAGTACTTC
CDR3aa: CASSLWDSLKNIQYF

abundance: -
v_gene: TRBV6-4
d_gene: -
j_gene: TRBJ2-1
CDR3nt: TGTGCCAGCAGTGACTCGGTGGGAGCCGATGAGCAGTTCTTC
CDR3aa: CASSDSVGADEQFF

abundance: -
v_gene: TRBV6-1
d_gene: TRBD1
j_gene: TRBJ1-2
CDR3nt: TGTGCCAGTCTGACAGGGTCCTATGGCTACACCTTC
CDR3aa: CASLTGSYGYTF

abundance: -
v_gene: TRBV27
d_gene: TRBD1
j_gene: TRBJ2-5
CDR3nt: TGTGCCAGCAGTTTAAAGTCCGGACAGGGTGGGGCAAGTCGGGAGACCCAGTACTTC
CDR3aa: CASSLKSGQGGASRETQYF

abundance: -
v_gene: TRBV2
d_gene: TRBD1
j_gene: TRBJ1-1
CDR3nt: TGTGCCAGCAGTTGGGACAGGTCAGATGAAGCTTTCTTT
CDR3aa: CASSWDRSDEAFF

abundance: -
v_gene: TRBV2
d_gene: -
j_gene: TRBJ1-4
CDR3nt: TGTGCCAGCACCTACCGACAGGTTTTGGATGAAAAACTGTTTTTT
CDR3aa: CASTYRQVLDEKLFF

abundance: -
v_gene: TRBV16
d_gene: TRBD1
j_gene: TRBJ2-1
CDR3nt: TGTGCCAGCAGCCACGCCCGAGAAAGACAGGGATTCAATGAGCAGTTCTTC
CDR3aa: CASSHARERQGFNEQFF

abundance: few
v_gene: TRBV10-3
d_gene: -
j_gene: TRBJ1-1
CDR3nt: TGTGCCATCAGGGACACTCTGGGGAAAACTGAAGCTTTCTTT
CDR3aa: CAIRDTLGKTEAFF

abundance: -
v_gene: TRBV5-8
d_gene: TRBD2
j_gene: TRBJ2-2
CDR3nt: TGTGCCAGCAGTTGGACCTCGGATAGCGGGAGTGGCGGGGAGCTGTTTTTT
CDR3aa: CASSWTSDSGSGGELFF

abundance: few
v_gene: TRBV11-2
d_gene: -
j_gene: TRBJ2-3
CDR3nt: TGTGCCAGCAGCTTAGACAGGGCCACAGATACGCAGTATTTT
CDR3aa: CASSLDRATDTQYF

abundance: once
v_gene: TRBV11-3
d_gene: -
j_gene: TRBJ2-3
CDR3nt: TGTGCCAGCAGCTTAGGTGGCAGCACAGATACGCAGTATTTT
CDR3aa: CASSLGGSTDTQYF